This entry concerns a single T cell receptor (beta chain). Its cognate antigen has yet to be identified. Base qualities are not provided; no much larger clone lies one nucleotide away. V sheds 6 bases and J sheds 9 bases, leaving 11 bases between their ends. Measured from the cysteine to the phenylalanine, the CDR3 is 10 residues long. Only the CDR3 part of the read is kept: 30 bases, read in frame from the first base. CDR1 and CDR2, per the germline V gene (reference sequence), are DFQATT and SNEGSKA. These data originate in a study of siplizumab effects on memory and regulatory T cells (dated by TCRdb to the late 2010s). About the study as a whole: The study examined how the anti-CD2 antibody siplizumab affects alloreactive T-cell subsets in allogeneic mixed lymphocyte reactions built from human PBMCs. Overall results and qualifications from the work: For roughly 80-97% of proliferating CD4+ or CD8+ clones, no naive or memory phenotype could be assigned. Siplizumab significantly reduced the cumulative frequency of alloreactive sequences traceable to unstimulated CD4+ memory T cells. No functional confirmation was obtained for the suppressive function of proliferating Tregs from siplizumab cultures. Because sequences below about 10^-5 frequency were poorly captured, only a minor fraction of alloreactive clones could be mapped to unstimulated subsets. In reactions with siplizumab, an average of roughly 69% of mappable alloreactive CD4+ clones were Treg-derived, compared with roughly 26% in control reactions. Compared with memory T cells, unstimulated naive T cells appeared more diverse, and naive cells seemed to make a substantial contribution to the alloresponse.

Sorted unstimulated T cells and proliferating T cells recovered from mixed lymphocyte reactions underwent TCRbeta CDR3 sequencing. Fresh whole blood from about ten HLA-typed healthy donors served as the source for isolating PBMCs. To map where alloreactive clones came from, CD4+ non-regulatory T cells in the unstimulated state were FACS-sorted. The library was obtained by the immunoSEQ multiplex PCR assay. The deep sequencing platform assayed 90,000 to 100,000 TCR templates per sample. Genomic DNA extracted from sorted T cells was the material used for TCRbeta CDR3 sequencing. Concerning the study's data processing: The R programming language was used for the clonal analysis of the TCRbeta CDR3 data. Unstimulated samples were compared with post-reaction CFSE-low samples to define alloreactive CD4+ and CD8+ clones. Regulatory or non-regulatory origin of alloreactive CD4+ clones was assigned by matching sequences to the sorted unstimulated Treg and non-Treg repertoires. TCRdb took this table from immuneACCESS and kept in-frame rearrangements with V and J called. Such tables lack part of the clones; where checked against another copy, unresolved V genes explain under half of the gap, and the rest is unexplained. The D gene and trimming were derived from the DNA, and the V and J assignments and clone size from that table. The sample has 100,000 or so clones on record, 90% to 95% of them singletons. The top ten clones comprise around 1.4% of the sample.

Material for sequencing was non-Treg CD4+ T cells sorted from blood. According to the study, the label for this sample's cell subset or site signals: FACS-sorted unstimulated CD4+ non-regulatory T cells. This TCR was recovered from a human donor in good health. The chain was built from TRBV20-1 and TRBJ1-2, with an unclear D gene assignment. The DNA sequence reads TGCAGTGCCAGACCGAGTAGCTACACCTTC. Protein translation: CSARPSSYTF.